A single sample gave rise to the 23 T cell receptor beta chains below, sequenced in a study of beta chain features in type 1 diabetes. Study observations and caveats: Shortening that was moderate but significant affected the TCRB CDR3s of Type 1 diabetes patients in all four CD4+ subsets.

Investigators reverse transcribed all isolated RNA, so they sequenced expressed TCRB transcripts. TCRdb keeps only in-frame clones here, not all; method: immunoSEQ multiplex PCR. The sample consists of approximately 280,000 clones, approximately 15% of them appearing once. These receptors have no identified antigens. Material for sequencing was naive CD4+ T cells from blood. Source of these receptors: a man between 18 and 35 years old with type 1 diabetes.

The J gene is TRBJ1-5, the V gene TRBV2, with a weak D call TRBD1 (6 bases). This CDR3 has 15 amino acids. With 5 bases removed from V and 0 bases from J, the gap between germline ends came to 11 bases. The germline gives CDR1 SNHLY, CDR2 FYNNEI. The CDR3 nucleotides are TGTGCCAGCAGTCCTCAGGGGTATAGCAATCAGCCCCAGCATTTT. This sequence encodes CASSPQGYSNQPQHF.

The chain has TRBV18 and TRBJ2-7; 8 bases fit TRBD1. The V segment lost 3 bases and the J segment 2 bases; nucleotides outside the gene matches: 12. Germline V gene sequence: CDR1 KGHSH, CDR2 LQKENI. CDR3 length: 17 amino acids. The CDR3 DNA sequence: TGTGCCAGCTCACCGATTAGGCAGGGGGCGAACCCCTACGAGCAGTACTTC. This codes for CASSPIRQGANPYEQYF.

The chain is built from TRBV6-6 and TRBJ1-2, with D uncertain. The V gene lost 3 bases and the J gene lost 7 bases, with 15 bases spanning the gap. This CDR3 has 14 residues. Germline V gene sequence: CDR1 MNHNY, CDR2 SVGAGI (reference sequence). CDR3 nucleotide sequence: TGTGCCAGCAGTTATCGTTCGCAGGCTCGTGGCTACACCTTC. This encodes CASSYRSQARGYTF.

The V gene is TRBV11-2, the J gene TRBJ2-3; 8 nucleotides agree with TRBD2. The CDR3 length is 20 residues. V trimming: 0 bases; J trimming: 0 bases; junction bases outside the gene matches: 14. Per germline, CDR1 SGHAT and CDR2 FQNNGV. CDR3 sequence: CASSLDLPAGVHKSTDTQYF. The CDR3 DNA sequence: TGTGCCAGCAGCTTAGATCTTCCAGCGGGGGTCCATAAAAGCACAGATACGCAGTATTTT.

A few counts support this clone. The chain uses TRBV7-6 and TRBJ2-3; 7 bases are shared with TRBD2. Germline loops: CDR1 SGHVS, CDR2 FNYEAQ. After removal of 2 bases from V and 0 bases from J, the junction contained 5 bases not matched to a gene. This CDR3 is built from 16 residues. CDR3 nucleotide sequence: TGTGCCAGCAGCTTAAAACTAGCGAGGAGCACAGATACGCAGTATTTT. It encodes CASSLKLARSTDTQYF.

This clone was seen more than once but under ten times. The rearrangement links TRBV6-5 to TRBJ2-7, with a possible D match to TRBD1 (6 bases). CDR1 and CDR2 from the germline V gene are MNHEY and SVGAGI. V was clipped by 6 bases and J by 2 bases, with 14 bases between them. The CDR3 has 14 residues. The CDR3 nucleotides read TGTGCCAGCAGGAGGGGCAGGGGAGCCTACGAGCAGTACTTC. Its translation is CASRRGRGAYEQYF.

The chain employs TRBV27 and TRBJ2-7, with D uncertain. The CDR3 extends over 11 amino acids. Germline V gene lookup returns CDR1 MNHEY and CDR2 SMNVEV (reference sequence). V lost 6 bases and J 7 bases, leaving 10 bases between the germline ends. Written as DNA, the CDR3 is TGTGCCAGCAGGTTTGGGCTAGAGCAGTACTTC. Translation: CASRFGLEQYF.

The chain joins TRBV2 to TRBJ1-2, with TRBD1 matching 9 bases. This CDR3 spans 14 amino acids. Per the germline V gene, CDR1 is SNHLY and CDR2 is FYNNEI. V lost 6 bases to trimming and J lost 6 bases; unmatched junction nucleotides: 8. CDR3 sequence reads: CASSRPGTGHGYTF. The CDR3 region has the DNA TGTGCCAGCAGCCGACCCGGGACAGGGCATGGCTACACCTTC.

This clone was observed a handful of times. The V call is TRBV15, the J call TRBJ2-5; D unresolved. CDR1 and CDR2 from the germline V gene are LNHNV and YYDKDF (reference sequence). Deletions cut 1 base from V and 7 bases from J, with 10 bases between. CDR3 size: 13 residues. The CDR3 nucleotides are TGTGCCACCAGCAGAGCAGGTGGCCGGACCCAGTACTTC. It translates to CATSRAGGRTQYF.

The chain uses TRBV7-6 and TRBJ2-7; 8 nucleotides align to TRBD1. This CDR3 region has 15 residues. Looked up from germline, CDR1 is SGHVS and CDR2 is FNYEAQ. The V gene end was trimmed by 5 bases and the J gene end by 4 bases; junction bases not matched to a gene: 10. The CDR3 DNA reads as TGTGCCAGCAGCGCCCTACAGGGGGGACGATACGAGCAGTACTTC. It encodes CASSALQGGRYEQYF.

This clone has a handful of counts. V and J are TRBV5-4 and TRBJ1-1; TRBD1 agrees at 7 bases. Germline lookup yields CDR1 SGHNT and CDR2 YYREEE (reference sequence). This CDR3 comprises 14 residues. The J segment lost 5 bases and the V segment lost 4 bases, leaving 8 bases of the junction unmatched. The CDR3 region has the DNA TGTGCCAGCAGCCAACGGGCGACAGGGACTGAAGCTTTCTTT. Amino acids: CASSQRATGTEAFF.

V gene TRBV9 combines with J gene TRBJ2-1; possible D gene TRBD2, 5 bases. The CDR3 is made up of 15 amino acids. Germline lookup yields CDR1 SGDLS and CDR2 YYNGEE. The V end lost 3 bases, the J end lost 2 bases, and 12 bases lay between the germline ends. CDR3 protein: CASSAVALTYNEQFF. The DNA for the CDR3 is TGTGCCAGCAGCGCTGTAGCGTTAACCTACAATGAGCAGTTCTTC.

This clone was seen a few times. The chain is built from TRBV25-1 and TRBJ1-2, with 8 bases identical to TRBD1. CDR3 length: 14 residues. V dropped 6 bases and J dropped 4; count of bases not matched to a gene: 7. The germline V gene has CDR1 MGHDK and CDR2 SYGVNS. CDR3 loop: CASRETGAVYGYTF. CDR3 bases: TGTGCCAGCAGAGAGACAGGGGCAGTCTATGGCTACACCTTC.

This chain links TRBV5-1 with TRBJ2-3, with 9 positions matching TRBD1. Germline V gene data show CDR1 as SGHRS and CDR2 as YFSETQ. The CDR3 totals 15 residues. V lost 4 bases and J lost 4; bases outside the gene matches: 7. CDR3 in amino acids: CASSGGQGGADTQYF. CDR3 DNA sequence: TGCGCCAGCAGCGGGGGACAGGGCGGTGCAGATACGCAGTATTTT.

The genes are TRBV20-1 and TRBJ2-5; D is ambiguous. The CDR3 is 11 residues long. Germline-derived CDR1 and CDR2 are DFQATT and SNEGSKA (reference sequence). Trimming pared 5 bases from V and 5 bases from J, leaving 9 bases between. This CDR3 is CSAALRETQYF. The CDR3 DNA follows: TGCAGTGCTGCCCTTCGGGAGACCCAGTACTTC.

J is TRBJ1-2 and V is TRBV18, with 9 bases fitting TRBD1. CDR3 length: 17 amino acids. The V segment lost 0 bases and the J segment 0 bases; nucleotides outside the gene matches: 5. In germline, CDR1 is KGHSH, CDR2 LQKENI. CDR3: CASSPPRGQGPNYGYTF. Here the CDR3 DNA reads TGTGCCAGCTCACCACCGCGGGGACAGGGACCTAACTATGGCTACACCTTC.

A few counts support this clone. V and J are TRBV9 and TRBJ1-2; TRBD1 matches at 10 bases. The V gene's germline CDR1 is SGDLS and CDR2 YYNGEE. This CDR3 has 14 amino acids. V lost 4 bases to trimming and J lost 3 bases; unmatched junction nucleotides: 3. As DNA, the CDR3 is TGTGCCAGCAGCTACGGACAGGGGGACTATGGCTACACCTTC. Translation: CASSYGQGDYGYTF.

This clone was found a few times. The V and J genes are TRBV7-9 and TRBJ2-7, with 10 bases that match TRBD2. The V segment lost 2 bases and the J segment 2 bases; nucleotides outside the gene matches: 3. There are 15 residues in the CDR3. The V gene's germline CDR1 is SEHNR and CDR2 FQNEAQ (reference sequence). CDR3 nucleotide sequence: TGTGCCAGCAGCTTAACTAGCGGGGCCCCCTACGAGCAGTACTTC. Protein sequence: CASSLTSGAPYEQYF.

This sequence joins TRBV7-9 and TRBJ2-1; D not resolved. V lost 4 bases, J lost 3 bases, and 7 bases lay in between. CDR1 and CDR2 from the germline V gene are SEHNR and FQNEAQ (reference sequence). CDR3 length: 13 amino acids. The CDR3 DNA reads TGTGCCAGCAGCTCCGGGTTCTACAATGAGCAGTTCTTC. This sequence encodes CASSSGFYNEQFF.

This clone showed up just a few times. The rearrangement joins TRBV27 to TRBJ2-2, with D perhaps matching TRBD2 (5 bases). Germline CDR1 is MNHEY and CDR2 is SMNVEV (reference sequence). V lost 5 bases, J lost 7 bases, and 23 bases lay in between. This CDR3 is built from 17 residues. CDR3 sequence: CASSPARVSISIGELFF. Written as DNA, the CDR3 is TGTGCCAGCAGTCCTGCGAGGGTATCGATTTCTATCGGGGAGCTGTTTTTT.

This sequence joins TRBV25-1 and TRBJ1-1; D may be TRBD1 (5 bases). Trimming pared 2 bases from V and 5 bases from J, leaving 6 bases between. This CDR3 has 12 residues. In germline, CDR1 is MGHDK, CDR2 SYGVNS. Written as DNA, the CDR3 is TGTGCCAGCAGTGAACAGGGAACTGAAGCTTTCTTT. It codes for CASSEQGTEAFF.

Remarks on this clone: Other DNA sequences in this sample translate to the same CDR3. The rearrangement uses TRBV5-1 and TRBJ2-7, with D hard to call. V lost 0 bases and J lost 2, with 6 bases in between. The CDR3 runs to 13 residues. The germline V gene encodes CDR1 SGHRS and CDR2 YFSETQ. CDR3 nucleotide sequence: TGCGCCAGCAGCTTGGGCGGTACCTACGAGCAGTACTTC. Translated: CASSLGGTYEQYF.

This clone was found a few times. The J gene is TRBJ2-7, the V gene TRBV7-2; the match to TRBD2 covers 12 bases. Germline V gene sequence: CDR1 SGHTA, CDR2 FQGNSA. V dropped 6 bases and J dropped 2; count of bases not matched to a gene: 5. The CDR3 is 15 residues long. The CDR3 nucleotides are TGTGCCAGCAGGCCCCTAGCGGGAGGGCCCTACGAGCAGTACTTC. Translated, it gives CASRPLAGGPYEQYF.